The text below deals with one TCR beta chain. Antigen specificity is unknown. This entry comes from a study of neoadjuvant anti-PD-1 for oral cavity cancer. Specified time point: after neoadjuvant nivolumab, at surgical resection. Study outcomes and limitations: After neoadjuvant nivolumab, PBMC T cell clonality was significantly higher in non-responders than responders.

The germline V gene encodes CDR1 LNHNV and CDR2 YYDKDF (reference sequence). The CDR3 spans 13 residues. The ends were cut back, 0 bases at V and 6 bases at J, with 9 bases in the middle. TCRdb's table, derived via immunoSEQ multiplex PCR, lists solely in-frame clones and lacks some. This sample yields 55,000 to 80,000 clones, of which about 90% are seen a single time; around 2.7% belongs to the top ten. The source was PBMCs, collected after nivolumab (anti-PD-1) treatment. The TCR originated in a person between 40 and 80 years old with oral cavity squamous cell carcinoma. The genes are TRBV15 and TRBJ2-7; D is ambiguous. CDR3 loop: CATSRDSIPEQYF. CDR3 DNA sequence: TGTGCCACCAGCAGAGATAGTATCCCCGAGCAGTACTTC.